These 8 T cell receptor beta chains came from one sample sequenced in a study of CD8+CD57+ T cells in acquired aplastic anemia. Patients chosen for sequencing had CD8+CD57+ cells that had expanded, as shown by flow cytometry. Genomic DNA constituted the template upon which TCR beta VDJ and CDR3 profiling was performed. TCRdb independently ran MiXCR on the reads; one entry per CDR3 protein. The sample comprises 200,000 to 250,000 distinct CDR3 sequences, around three fifths of which are singletons, and roughly 61% rests with the top ten. The sequencing sample was made of sorted CD4+, CD8+, or CD8+CD57+ T cells (not recorded which) from PBMCs. The source is a human donor with aplastic anemia.

The V gene is TRBV6-5, the J gene TRBJ2-1, with D hard to call. Trimming removed 5 bases at V and 5 bases at J, with 7 bases between. The CDR3 has 12 residues. Looked up from germline, CDR1 is MNHEY and CDR2 is SVGAGI. The CDR3 DNA reads as TGTGCCAGCAGTAGCCTTAACAATGAGCAGTTCTTC. It encodes CASSSLNNEQFF.

The genes are TRBV7-3 and TRBJ2-7, with a weak D call TRBD2 (5 bases). The V end was cut by 2 bases, the J end by 0 bases, with 11 bases between. In germline, CDR1 is SGHTA, CDR2 FQGTGA. The length of the CDR3 is 15 residues. The CDR3 sequence is CASSLVMGSSYEQYF. The CDR3 DNA sequence: TGTGCCAGCAGCTTAGTAATGGGGAGCTCCTACGAGCAGTACTTC.

The gene calls are TRBV20-1 and TRBJ2-6; 10 nucleotides agree with TRBD1. CDR1 and CDR2 (germline): DFQATT, SNEGSKA (reference sequence). V lost 6 bases, J lost 4 bases, and 6 bases stayed unmatched. There are 15 residues in the CDR3. CDR3 protein: CSARDRGRGANVLTF. The CDR3 DNA is TGCAGTGCCCGGGACAGGGGCAGAGGGGCCAACGTCCTGACTTTC.

Points on this clonotype: One junction end does not reproduce the germline sequence, and a read error may be involved. This chain links TRBV13 with TRBJ2-5; TRBD1 agrees at 9 bases. The CDR3 sequence is 16 residues long. Germline CDR1 and CDR2: PRHDT and FYEKMQ (reference sequence). CDR3 coding DNA: TGTGCCAGCAGCGTAGGTGGACAGGGGAGTTTAGAGACCCAGTACTTC. Protein sequence: CASSVGGQGSLETQYF.

The genes are TRBV4-2 and TRBJ2-7, with 7 bases identical to TRBD2. Per the germline V gene, CDR1 is LGHNA and CDR2 is YNFKEQ. Unmatched junction bases numbered 19, after V lost 4 bases and J lost 7 bases. The CDR3 runs 17 residues. As DNA, the CDR3 is TGTGCCAGCAGCCGGGGGAGGGGTGGCACGGCCTTGGGTGAGCAGTACTTC. Protein: CASSRGRGGTALGEQYF.

This chain connects TRBV2 to TRBJ1-3; D not resolved. The germline V gene has CDR1 SNHLY and CDR2 FYNNEI. The CDR3 is made up of 13 amino acids. In nucleotides, the CDR3 is TGTGCTTTTAGGGCCAGCTCTGGAAACACCATATATTTT. The encoded protein is CAFRASSGNTIYF.

This clonotype was seen once. DNA of the CDR3: TGTGCCAGCAGCCCGACTCAGGGGTGGGGGCCTAATTCACCCCTCCACTTT. It translates to CASSPTQGWGPNSPLHF. The gene calls are TRBV5-4 and TRBJ1-6, with D maybe TRBD1 (6 bases). The V gene lost 4 bases and the J gene lost 6 bases, with 20 bases spanning the gap. Germline V gives CDR1 SGHNT, CDR2 YYREEE (reference sequence). This CDR3 is built from 17 residues.

There are a few counts of this clonotype. This rearrangement joins TRBV2 to TRBJ2-5; D perhaps matches TRBD1 (6 bases). V lost 4 bases and J lost 4, with 10 bases in between. The CDR3 covers 13 residues. Germline V gene data show CDR1 as SNHLY and CDR2 as FYNNEI. CDR3: CASSGGPGETQYF. CDR3 nucleotides: TGTGCCAGCAGTGGGGGGCCGGGAGAGACCCAGTACTTC.